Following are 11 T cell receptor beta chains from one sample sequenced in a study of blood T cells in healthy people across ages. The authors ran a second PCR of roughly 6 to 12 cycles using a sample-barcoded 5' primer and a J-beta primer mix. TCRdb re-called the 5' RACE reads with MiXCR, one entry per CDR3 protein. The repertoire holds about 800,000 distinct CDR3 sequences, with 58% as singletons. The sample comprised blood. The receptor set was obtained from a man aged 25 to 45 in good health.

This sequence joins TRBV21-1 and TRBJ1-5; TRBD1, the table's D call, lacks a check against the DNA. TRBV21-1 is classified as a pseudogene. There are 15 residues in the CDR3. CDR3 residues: CASGHRGGSNQPQHF. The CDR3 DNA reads TGTGCCAGCGGTCACAGGGGCGGGAGCAATCAGCCCCAGCATTTT.

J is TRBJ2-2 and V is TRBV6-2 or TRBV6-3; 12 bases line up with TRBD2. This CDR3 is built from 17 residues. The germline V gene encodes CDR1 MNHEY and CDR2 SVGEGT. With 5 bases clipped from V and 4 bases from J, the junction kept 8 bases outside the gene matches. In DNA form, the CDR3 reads TGTGCCAGCAGTGGAGCTAGCGGGAGGGCCTTCACCGGGGAGCTGTTTTTT. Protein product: CASSGASGRAFTGELFF.

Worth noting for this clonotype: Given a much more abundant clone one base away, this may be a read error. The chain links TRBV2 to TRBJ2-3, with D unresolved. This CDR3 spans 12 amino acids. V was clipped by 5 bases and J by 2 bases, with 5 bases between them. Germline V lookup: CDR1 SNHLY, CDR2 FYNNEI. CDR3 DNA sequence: TGTGCCAGCAGTCAGCTCACAGATACGCAGTATTTT. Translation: CASSQLTDTQYF.

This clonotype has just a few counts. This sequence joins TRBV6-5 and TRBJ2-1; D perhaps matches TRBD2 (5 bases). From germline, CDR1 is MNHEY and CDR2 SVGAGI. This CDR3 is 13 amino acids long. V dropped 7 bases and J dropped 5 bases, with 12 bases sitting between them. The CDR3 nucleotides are TGTGCCAGCAAGGAAGGACTGAACAATGAGCAGTTCTTC. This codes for CASKEGLNNEQFF.

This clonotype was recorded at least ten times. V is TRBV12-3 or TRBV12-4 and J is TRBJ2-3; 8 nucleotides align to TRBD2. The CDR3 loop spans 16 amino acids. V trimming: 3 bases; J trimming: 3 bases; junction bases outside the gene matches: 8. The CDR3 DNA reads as TGTGCCAGCAGTTTCGCGGGAGGCCATGTGACAGATACGCAGTATTTT. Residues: CASSFAGGHVTDTQYF.

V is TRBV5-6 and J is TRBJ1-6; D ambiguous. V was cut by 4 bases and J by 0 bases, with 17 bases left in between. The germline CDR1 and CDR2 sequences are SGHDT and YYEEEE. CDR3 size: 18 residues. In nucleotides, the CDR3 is TGTGCCAGCAGCGGACGGGGTGCCGGGAGCTCCTATAATTCACCCCTCCACTTT. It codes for CASSGRGAGSSYNSPLHF. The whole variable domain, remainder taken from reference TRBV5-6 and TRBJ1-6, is DAGVTQSPTHLIKTRGQQVTLRCSPKSGHDTVSWYQQALGQGPQFIFQYYEEEERQRGNFPDRFSGHQFPNYSSELNVNALLLGDSALYLCASSGRGAGSSYNSPLHFGNGTRLTVT.

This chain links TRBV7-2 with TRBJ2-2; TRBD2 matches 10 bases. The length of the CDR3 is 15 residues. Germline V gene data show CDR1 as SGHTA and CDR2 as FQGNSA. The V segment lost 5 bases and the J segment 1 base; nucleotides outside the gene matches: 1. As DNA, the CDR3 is TGTGCCAGCAGCCGGACTAGCGGGAACACCGGGGAGCTGTTTTTT. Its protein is CASSRTSGNTGELFF.

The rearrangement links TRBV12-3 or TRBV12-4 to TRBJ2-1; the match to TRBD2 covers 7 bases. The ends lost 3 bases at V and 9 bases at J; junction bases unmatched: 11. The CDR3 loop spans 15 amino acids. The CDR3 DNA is TGTGCCAGCAGTTTCGGACTAGGAAGGGTTAGTGAGCAGTTCTTC. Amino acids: CASSFGLGRVSEQFF.

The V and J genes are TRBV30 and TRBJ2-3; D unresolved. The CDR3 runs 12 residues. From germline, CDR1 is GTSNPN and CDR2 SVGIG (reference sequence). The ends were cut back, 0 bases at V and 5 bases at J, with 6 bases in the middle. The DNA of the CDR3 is TGTGCCTGGAGTGTAGCTGGAGATACGCAGTATTTT. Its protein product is CAWSVAGDTQYF.

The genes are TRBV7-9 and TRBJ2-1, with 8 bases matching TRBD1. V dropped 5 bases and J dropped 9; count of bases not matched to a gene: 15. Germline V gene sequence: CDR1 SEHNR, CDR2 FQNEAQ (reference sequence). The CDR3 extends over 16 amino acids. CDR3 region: CASSPRDRGDNSEQFF. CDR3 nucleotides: TGTGCCAGCAGCCCACGCGACAGGGGAGATAATAGTGAGCAGTTCTTC. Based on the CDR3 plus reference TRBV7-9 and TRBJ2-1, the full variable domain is DTGVSQNPRHKITKRGQNVTFRCDPISEHNRLYWYRQTLGQGPEFLTYFQNEAQLEKSRLLSDRFSAERPKGSFSTLEIQRTEQGDSAMYLCASSPRDRGDNSEQFFGPGTRLTVL.

CDR3 nucleotide sequence: TGTGCCAGCAGTTTATCTAACAGGGGCCATGAGCAGTTCTTC. Amino acids: CASSLSNRGHEQFF. The V call is TRBV27, the J call TRBJ2-1; TRBD1 matches at 7 bases. Germline CDR1 MNHEY, CDR2 SMNVEV (reference sequence). The CDR3 runs to 14 residues. The trim removed 0 bases at V and 8 bases at J, leaving 4 bases unmatched.